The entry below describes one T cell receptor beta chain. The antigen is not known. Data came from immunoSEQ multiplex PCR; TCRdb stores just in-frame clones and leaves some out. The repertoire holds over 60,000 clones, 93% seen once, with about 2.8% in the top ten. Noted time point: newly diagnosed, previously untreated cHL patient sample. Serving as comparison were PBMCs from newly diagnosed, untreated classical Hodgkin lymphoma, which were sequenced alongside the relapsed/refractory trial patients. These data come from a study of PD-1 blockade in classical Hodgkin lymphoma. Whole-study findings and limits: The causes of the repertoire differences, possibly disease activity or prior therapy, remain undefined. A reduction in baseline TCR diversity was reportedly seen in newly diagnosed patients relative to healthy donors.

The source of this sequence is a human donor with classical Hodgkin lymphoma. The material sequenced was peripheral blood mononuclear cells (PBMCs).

The CDR3 loop is CASSLDRTYTEAFF. The CDR3 bases are TGTGCCAGCAGCTTAGACCGCACTTACACTGAAGCTTTCTTT. The chain couples TRBV7-2 to TRBJ1-1; no clear D gene. V gave up 1 base and J gave up 3 bases, with 9 bases separating them. The CDR3 sequence is 14 residues long. CDR1 and CDR2 from the germline V gene are SGHTA and FQGNSA.